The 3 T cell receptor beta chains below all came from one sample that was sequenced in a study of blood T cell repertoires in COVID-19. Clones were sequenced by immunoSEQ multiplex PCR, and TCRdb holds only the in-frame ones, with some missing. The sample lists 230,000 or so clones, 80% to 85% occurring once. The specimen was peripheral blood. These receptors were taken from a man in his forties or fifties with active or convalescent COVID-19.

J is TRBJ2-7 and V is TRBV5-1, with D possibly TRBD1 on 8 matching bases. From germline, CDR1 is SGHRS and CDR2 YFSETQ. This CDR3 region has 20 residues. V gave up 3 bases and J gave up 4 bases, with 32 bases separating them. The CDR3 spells CASSSPLRTTGGVNQYEQYF. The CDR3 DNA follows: TGCGCCAGCAGCTCCCCCCTCAGAACTACAGGGGGGGTTAATCAATACGAGCAGTACTTC. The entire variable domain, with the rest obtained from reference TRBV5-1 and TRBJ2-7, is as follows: KAGVTQTPRYLIKTRGQQVTLSCSPISGHRSVSWYQQTPGQGLQFLFEYFSETQRNKGNFPGRFSGRQFSNSRSEMNVSTLELGDSALYLCASSSPLRTTGGVNQYEQYFGPGTRLTVT.

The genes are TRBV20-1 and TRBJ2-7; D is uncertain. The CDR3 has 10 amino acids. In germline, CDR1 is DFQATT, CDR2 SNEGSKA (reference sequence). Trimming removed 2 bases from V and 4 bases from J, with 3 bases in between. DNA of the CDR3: TGCAGTGCTAGACCGTACGAGCAGTACTTC. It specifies CSARPYEQYF.

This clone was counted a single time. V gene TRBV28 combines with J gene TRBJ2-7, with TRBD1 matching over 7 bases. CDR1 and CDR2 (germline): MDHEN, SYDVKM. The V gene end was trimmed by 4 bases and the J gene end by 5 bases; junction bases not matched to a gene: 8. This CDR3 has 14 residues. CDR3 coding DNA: TGTGCCAGCAGTTCGGCAGGGGGATCGGACGAGCAGTACTTC. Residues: CASSSAGGSDEQYF.